Below, 21 T cell receptor beta chains from the same sample are listed, as sequenced in a study of glioma-infiltrating T cells. TCR alpha and beta CDR3 regions were amplified from RNA using iRepertoire nested multiplex PCR. Via MiXCR, TCRdb re-called the multiplex PCR reads, giving one row per CDR3 protein. This sample yields roughly 100,000 distinct CDR3 sequences, of which around 28% are seen a single time; 44% belongs to the top ten. Material: glioma tissue, nonneoplastic brain tissue, or PBMCs (not recorded which). The receptors were gathered from a human donor with low-grade glioma or glioblastoma, undergoing nonglioma brain surgery, or in good health (not recorded which).

The gene calls are TRBV29-1 and TRBJ2-3, with D unresolved. This CDR3 comprises 12 residues. CDR1 and CDR2 from the germline V gene are SQVTM and ANQGSEA. V was clipped by 3 bases and J by 0 bases, with 4 bases between them. CDR3 residues: CSVEDSTDTQYF. For the CDR3, the DNA is TGCAGCGTTGAGGACAGCACAGATACGCAGTATTTT.

Only a few counts were recorded for this clonotype. CDR3 sequence: CASSLSGAGGQPQHF. CDR3 in DNA: TGTGCCAGCAGCTTAAGTGGGGCAGGAGGTCAGCCCCAGCATTTT. V gene TRBV7-9 combines with J gene TRBJ1-5, with D perhaps matching TRBD1 (5 bases). CDR3 length: 15 amino acids. The ends were cut back, 2 bases at V and 6 bases at J, with 14 bases in the middle. Germline V gene data show CDR1 as SEHNR and CDR2 as FQNEAQ (reference sequence).

J is TRBJ1-2 and V is TRBV7-6; D is possibly TRBD1 (5 bases). V lost 1 base, J lost 1 base, and 7 bases lay in between. Germline V gene data show CDR1 as SGHVS and CDR2 as FNYEAQ. There are 14 residues in the CDR3. The CDR3 DNA is TGTGCCAGCAGCTTAGGACAGTATAACTATGGCTACACCTTC. Translation: CASSLGQYNYGYTF. The full variable domain, in which reference TRBV7-6 and TRBJ1-2 provide the parts outside the CDR3, is GAGVSQSPRYKVTKRGQDVALRCDPISGHVSLYWYRQALGQGPEFLTYFNYEAQQDKSGLPNDRFSAERPEGSISTLTIQRTEQRDSAMYRCASSLGQYNYGYTFGSGTRLTVV.

This rearrangement joins TRBV12-3 or TRBV12-4 to TRBJ2-7, with 9 bases matching TRBD1. The CDR3 is 12 residues long. After removal of 8 bases from V and 1 base from J, the junction contained 0 bases not matched to a gene. Here the CDR3 reads CASGTGSYEQYF. DNA of the CDR3: TGTGCCAGCGGGACAGGGTCCTACGAGCAGTACTTC.

The CDR3 spells CASSYDWWNQETQYF. The CDR3 DNA reads TGTGCCAGCAGTTACGACTGGTGGAACCAAGAGACCCAGTACTTC. This chain links TRBV6-6 with TRBJ2-5; D unresolved. The CDR3 has 15 residues. Germline V gene lookup returns CDR1 MNHNY and CDR2 SVGAGI (reference sequence). Trimming took 2 bases from V and 0 from J, leaving 10 bases between them.

As regards this clonotype: A read error may be the cause here, since a much bigger clone is one base away. The chain employs TRBV12-3 or TRBV12-4 and TRBJ2-1, with D possibly matching TRBD2 (7 bases). The CDR3 spans 14 residues. CDR3 sequence (DNA): TGTGCCAGCACGGACCGGGGGGCCTACAATAAGCAGTTCTTC. It yields the protein CASTDRGAYNKQFF.

This clonotype was counted many times. The V and J genes are TRBV6-2 or TRBV6-3 and TRBJ1-1; D may be TRBD1 (6 bases). The CDR3 length is 16 residues. V was pared by 0 bases and J by 4 bases, with 15 bases between. Germline lookup yields CDR1 MNHEY and CDR2 SVGEGT. The CDR3 loop reads CASSYSRGARGTEAFF. CDR3 in DNA: TGTGCCAGCAGTTACTCGAGGGGGGCTCGAGGCACTGAAGCTTTCTTT.

CDR3 bases: TGTGCCAGCAGCACCTTACAGTCGTCCTATGGCTACACCTTC. Encoded protein: CASSTLQSSYGYTF. The V gene is TRBV4-2, the J gene TRBJ1-2; no clear D. There are 14 residues in the CDR3. Looked up from germline, CDR1 is LGHNA and CDR2 is YNFKEQ. V gave up 5 bases and J gave up 4 bases, with 14 bases separating them.

This clonotype was counted ten times or more. This chain connects TRBV12-3 or TRBV12-4 to TRBJ2-5; no reliable D call. The CDR3 runs 13 residues. V lost 6 bases, J lost 2 bases, and 10 bases lay in between. In DNA form, the CDR3 reads TGTGCCAGCAGGGTCACAGTACAAGAGACCCAGTACTTC. Amino acids: CASRVTVQETQYF.

The gene calls are TRBV11-3 and TRBJ1-2, with D uncertain. Germline V gives CDR1 SGHNT, CDR2 YENEEA. Trimming took off 2 bases at V and 4 bases at J, with 11 bases between the two ends. This CDR3 has 14 amino acids. The CDR3 sequence is CASSLPGDGYGYTF. The DNA of the CDR3 is TGTGCCAGCAGCTTACCAGGAGATGGCTATGGCTACACCTTC.

V is TRBV19 and J is TRBJ2-1; 9 nucleotides match TRBD1. The V gene's germline CDR1 is LNHDA and CDR2 SQIVND (reference sequence). The CDR3 extends over 14 amino acids. Trimming took 7 bases from V and 10 from J; bases not matched to a gene: 11. CDR3: CASTLGQGGGEQFF. The CDR3 nucleotides are TGTGCCAGTACCCTGGGACAGGGAGGGGGGGAGCAGTTCTTC.

This clonotype was observed a handful of times. V usage is TRBV3-1 and J usage is TRBJ2-3; the match to TRBD2 covers 7 bases. Germline lookup yields CDR1 LGHDT and CDR2 YNNKEL (reference sequence). Trimming took 1 base from V and 9 from J; bases not matched to a gene: 10. The CDR3 totals 15 residues. The CDR3 sequence is CASSQGAAGIATQYF. The CDR3 DNA is TGTGCCAGCAGCCAAGGGGCAGCGGGGATAGCGACGCAGTATTTT.

This clonotype was observed at least ten times. At one end the junction does not follow the germline gene, possibly because of a read error. The chain has TRBV28 and TRBJ2-1; D remains ambiguous. Germline values: CDR1 MDHEN, CDR2 SYDVKM. CDR3 length: 11 amino acids. CDR3 loop: CASSSNNEQFF. For the CDR3, the DNA is TGTGCCAGCAGCTCCAACAATGAGCAGTTCTTC.

The sample holds many counts of this clonotype. The J gene is TRBJ2-7, the V gene TRBV27, with no clear D. V shed 0 bases and J shed 4 bases, with 13 bases lying between them. The CDR3 runs 15 residues. The germline CDR1 and CDR2 sequences are MNHEY and SMNVEV (reference sequence). CDR3 in DNA: TGTGCCAGCAGTTTATCAGCGCTAGTAAGTTACGAGCAGTACTTC. This sequence encodes CASSLSALVSYEQYF.

In this sample, this clonotype turned up many times. The chain joins TRBV6-1 to TRBJ2-3; possible D gene TRBD2, 6 bases. CDR3 size: 15 residues. In germline, CDR1 is MNHNS, CDR2 SASEGT. The V gene lost 6 bases and the J gene lost 3 bases, with 16 bases spanning the gap. CDR3 amino acids: CASRDSRGRTDTQYF. As DNA, the CDR3 is TGTGCCAGCAGAGATTCGCGGGGTCGTACAGATACGCAGTATTTT.

The genes are TRBV28 and TRBJ1-6, with D perhaps TRBD1 (6 bases). Germline values: CDR1 MDHEN, CDR2 SYDVKM. The CDR3 spans 17 residues. Trimming took off 6 bases at V and 7 bases at J, with 22 bases between the two ends. CDR3 loop: CASSSPAGARENSPLHF. The CDR3 DNA is TGTGCCAGCAGCTCGCCAGCGGGGGCCAGGGAGAATTCACCCCTCCACTTT.

The J gene is TRBJ2-7, the V gene TRBV12-3 or TRBV12-4; D is ambiguous. The germline V and J ends were trimmed by 3 bases and 1 base, with 7 bases remaining between them. This CDR3 comprises 13 residues. The CDR3 region is CASSLVRSYEQYF. CDR3 DNA sequence: TGTGCCAGCAGTTTGGTCAGGTCCTACGAGCAGTACTTC.

The table lists this clonotype with many counts. The chain uses TRBV27 and TRBJ2-5; D might be TRBD1 or TRBD2, each matching 5 bases. CDR1 MNHEY and CDR2 SMNVEV come from the germline V gene (reference sequence). Trimming cost V 2 bases and J 5 bases, with 15 bases left between them. The CDR3 loop spans 15 amino acids. The CDR3 bases are TGTGCCAGCAGTTTAAAGAGGGGTAGGGAGGAGACCCAGTACTTC. Amino acid sequence: CASSLKRGREETQYF.

The rearrangement links TRBV5-5 to TRBJ2-6, with TRBD2 as a possible D gene (5 bases). From germline, CDR1 is SGHKS and CDR2 YYEKEE (reference sequence). Trimming pared 5 bases from V and 1 base from J, leaving 13 bases between. The CDR3 consists of 16 residues. This chain's CDR3 is CASSPLGRSGANVLTF. The CDR3 nucleotides are TGTGCCAGCAGTCCTCTGGGGAGATCTGGGGCCAACGTCCTGACTTTC.

As for this clonotype: Sequence at one end of the junction differs from germline and may be a read error. The chain uses TRBV19 and TRBJ2-3; D may be TRBD1 (6 bases). The CDR3 totals 19 residues. CDR1 is LNHDA, CDR2 SQIVND, per germline (reference sequence). The CDR3: CARSIDLLRSGTLTDTQYF. For the CDR3, the DNA is TGTGCCAGAAGTATAGACTTACTACGGTCCGGGACACTTACAGATACGCAGTATTTT.

The gene calls are TRBV9 and TRBJ1-1; 7 bases are shared with TRBD1. This CDR3 region has 12 residues. Trimming removed 5 bases from V and 6 bases from J; junction bases left unmatched: 4. Germline-derived CDR1 and CDR2 are SGDLS and YYNGEE. CDR3 amino acids: CASSRDSPEAFF. CDR3 bases: TGTGCCAGCAGTCGGGACAGCCCTGAAGCTTTCTTT. Full variable domain (missing parts from reference TRBV9 and TRBJ1-1): DSGVTQTPKHLITATGQRVTLRCSPRSGDLSVYWYQQSLDQGLQFLIQYYNGEERAKGNILERFSAQQFPDLHSELNLSSLELGDSALYFCASSRDSPEAFFGQGTRLTVV.